This passage covers 8 T cell receptor beta chains from one sample sequenced in a study of blood T cell repertoires in COVID-19. Measured with immunoSEQ multiplex PCR; TCRdb has only the in-frame clones, and not every one. The data show over 250,000 clones, roughly 90% seen once. Sequencing was performed on PBMCs or T cells enriched from blood (not recorded which). Receptors were obtained from a woman aged 60-75 years who had recovered from COVID-19.

This clone occurred once. The chain employs TRBV5-4 and TRBJ2-1; 9 bases fit TRBD1. From germline, CDR1 is SGHNT and CDR2 YYREEE (reference sequence). The CDR3 is 15 residues long. The junction had 4 bases not matched to a gene; V was cut back by 0 bases and J by 6 bases. CDR3: CASSLGQGGFNEQFF. In nucleotides, the CDR3 is TGTGCCAGCAGCTTGGGACAGGGGGGTTTCAATGAGCAGTTCTTC.

This clone was seen just once. The V and J genes are TRBV28 and TRBJ1-6, with D unresolved. Trimming left V 3 bases short and J 5 bases short, with 5 bases between. This CDR3 region has 13 residues. The germline gives CDR1 MDHEN, CDR2 SYDVKM. The CDR3 protein is CASSFRNNSPLHF. CDR3 coding DNA: TGTGCCAGCAGTTTCAGGAATAATTCACCCCTCCACTTT.

This sequence joins TRBV11-3 and TRBJ2-1, with 9 bases matching TRBD1. Germline CDR1 SGHNT, CDR2 YENEEA. This CDR3 region has 16 residues. V dropped 5 bases and J dropped 2; count of bases not matched to a gene: 7. The CDR3 region has the DNA TGTGCCAGCAGCCCAAGGACAGGGGAACCCTACAATGAGCAGTTCTTC. It specifies CASSPRTGEPYNEQFF.

CDR3 coding DNA: TGTGCCAGCAGTAGACAGTCCCATTCACCCCTCCACTTT. Its translation is CASSRQSHSPLHF. J is TRBJ1-6 and V is TRBV27, with TRBD1 as a possible D gene (5 bases). The ends were cut back, 5 bases at V and 8 bases at J, with 10 bases in the middle. Germline V gene sequence: CDR1 MNHEY, CDR2 SMNVEV (reference sequence). The CDR3 totals 13 residues.

The chain carries TRBV21-1 and TRBJ1-1. TRBV21-1 is a listed pseudogene. The CDR3 is 15 residues long. CDR3 amino acids: CASRPRLYLNTEAFF. The CDR3 DNA is TGTGCCAGCAGACCTAGACTTTACCTGAACACTGAAGCTTTCTTT.

The chain is built from TRBV29-1 and TRBJ1-2, with TRBD1 matching over 7 bases. This CDR3 has 14 residues. The germline CDR1 and CDR2 sequences are SQVTM and ANQGSEA. Trimming removed 6 bases from V and 2 bases from J; junction bases left unmatched: 9. Here the CDR3 reads CSVVATGDNYGYTF. CDR3 coding DNA: TGCAGCGTGGTCGCAACAGGGGACAACTATGGCTACACCTTC.

The V and J genes are TRBV5-4 and TRBJ2-5; 7 bases agree with TRBD1. Germline loops: CDR1 SGHNT, CDR2 YYREEE (reference sequence). With 7 bases clipped from V and 5 bases from J, the junction kept 17 bases outside the gene matches. The CDR3 length is 16 residues. The DNA for the CDR3 is TGTGCCAGCGGAACCGGGACAGAAAGGTTGAGGGAGACCCAGTACTTC. Translation gives CASGTGTERLRETQYF.

The V and J genes are TRBV5-1 and TRBJ1-2; 7 bases are a match to TRBD1. The junction had 4 bases not matched to a gene; V was cut back by 0 bases and J by 8 bases. From germline, CDR1 is SGHRS and CDR2 YFSETQ. This CDR3 spans 13 amino acids. The CDR3, as DNA: TGCGCCAGCAGCTTGGGCAGGGGGAGCGGCTACACCTTC. Encoded protein: CASSLGRGSGYTF.